This is a list of T cell receptor beta chains from one sample in a study of breast tumors, draining lymph nodes, adjacent tissues. MiXCR was run by TCRdb on the multiplex PCR reads, yielding one entry per CDR3 protein. The sample contains a few hundred thousand distinct CDR3 sequences, nearly 35% of which appear only once. The sample consisted of axillary lymph node tissue. These TCRs come from a female donor with breast cancer. Some clones in this sample may be carry-over from other donors' samples. The CDR3 runs from the conserved cysteine through the conserved F or W. The order of the fields is D gene, V gene, clone size, J gene, CDR3 DNA, CDR3 protein. D genes are given only for firm matches. The size of a clone is reported for some rows only, either as once, few or many, or as a class for expanded clones.

d_call: TRBD1; v_call: TRBV15; clone_size: -; j_call: TRBJ2-7; cdr3_nt: TGTGCCACCAGCAGAGATTCGGCGACAGGGGTGGGTAACGAGCAGTACTTC; cdr3_aa: CATSRDSATGVGNEQYF
d_call: TRBD1; v_call: TRBV12-3/TRBV12-4; clone_size: many; j_call: TRBJ2-2; cdr3_nt: TGTGCCAGCACTGTTGGACAGGGTGACGGGGAGCTGTTTTTT; cdr3_aa: CASTVGQGDGELFF
d_call: -; v_call: TRBV19; clone_size: many; j_call: TRBJ2-3; cdr3_nt: TGTGCCAGTAGTATCGCCCGCCTCCCAGATACGCAGTATTTT; cdr3_aa: CASSIARLPDTQYF
d_call: -; v_call: TRBV7-9; clone_size: -; j_call: TRBJ2-2; cdr3_nt: TGTGCCAGCAGCCCCAGTAATAAGGGATTGAGCACCGGGGAGCTGTTTTTT; cdr3_aa: CASSPSNKGLSTGELFF
d_call: -; v_call: TRBV20-1; clone_size: -; j_call: TRBJ1-2; cdr3_nt: TGCAGTGCTAGGACTAGCGGGAGGTCAGGAGGCTACACCTTC; cdr3_aa: CSARTSGRSGGYTF
d_call: -; v_call: TRBV5-8; clone_size: many; j_call: TRBJ1-6; cdr3_nt: TGTGCCAGCAGCTTGGATGAGGGGCGCTTGACACCCCTCCACTTT; cdr3_aa: CASSLDEGRLTPLHF
d_call: TRBD1; v_call: TRBV25-1; clone_size: many; j_call: TRBJ2-2; cdr3_nt: TGTGCCAGCAGCCCAGACAGGGTGATCGCCGGGGAGCTGTTTTTT; cdr3_aa: CASSPDRVIAGELFF
d_call: -; v_call: TRBV6-6; clone_size: few; j_call: TRBJ2-1; cdr3_nt: TGTGCCAGCAGTCCCGGACGGACCTACAATGAGCAGTTCTTC; cdr3_aa: CASSPGRTYNEQFF
d_call: -; v_call: TRBV7-2; clone_size: many; j_call: TRBJ2-7; cdr3_nt: TGTGCCAGCAGCGCGGGAATCTCCTACGAGCAGTACTTC; cdr3_aa: CASSAGISYEQYF
d_call: -; v_call: TRBV11-3; clone_size: many; j_call: TRBJ2-3; cdr3_nt: TGTGCCATAAGAACCCGGGACAGCACAGATACGCAGTATTTT; cdr3_aa: CAIRTRDSTDTQYF
d_call: -; v_call: TRBV7-2; clone_size: few; j_call: TRBJ1-1; cdr3_nt: TGTGCCAGCAGCTTAGGGTTGTTCGGCGACACTGAAGCTTTCTTT; cdr3_aa: CASSLGLFGDTEAFF
d_call: -; v_call: TRBV7-2; clone_size: -; j_call: TRBJ1-4; cdr3_nt: TGTGCCAGCAGCTTAGAGGGCAGGTATAATGAAAAACTGTTTTTT; cdr3_aa: CASSLEGRYNEKLFF
d_call: -; v_call: TRBV6-6; clone_size: many; j_call: TRBJ1-3; cdr3_nt: TGTGCCAGCAGTTGGGTGGACGTCTCTGGAAACACCATATATTTT; cdr3_aa: CASSWVDVSGNTIYF
d_call: -; v_call: TRBV5-1; clone_size: many; j_call: TRBJ2-5; cdr3_nt: TGCGCCAGCAGCTTGAAGGCAGAGACCCAGTACTTC; cdr3_aa: CASSLKAETQYF
d_call: -; v_call: TRBV2; clone_size: -; j_call: TRBJ1-2; cdr3_nt: TGTGCCAGCAGTACCGGGGCCCCGGGGTTC; cdr3_aa: CASSTGAPGF
d_call: TRBD1; v_call: TRBV5-1; clone_size: -; j_call: TRBJ1-2; cdr3_nt: TGCGCCAGCAGCTTGGACAGGGGGGATGGCTACACCTTC; cdr3_aa: CASSLDRGDGYTF
d_call: -; v_call: TRBV7-9; clone_size: many; j_call: TRBJ2-2; cdr3_nt: TGTGCCAGCAGCCCGGCCGGAGTCTCAGGAGGACCCGGGGAGCTGTTTTTT; cdr3_aa: CASSPAGVSGGPGELFF
d_call: TRBD2; v_call: TRBV30; clone_size: few; j_call: TRBJ2-1; cdr3_nt: TGTGCCTGGAGGCGGGAGCGGGAGATTTACAATGAGCAGTTCTTC; cdr3_aa: CAWRREREIYNEQFF
d_call: TRBD1; v_call: TRBV9; clone_size: -; j_call: TRBJ1-5; cdr3_nt: TGTGCCAGCAGCGTAGGGACAGGGGGCGGGGTAGGTCAGCCCCAGCATTTT; cdr3_aa: CASSVGTGGGVGQPQHF
d_call: -; v_call: TRBV3-1; clone_size: few; j_call: TRBJ2-3; cdr3_nt: TGTGCCAGCAGCCCCCGGGGGCGGCACAACACAGATACGCAGTATTTT; cdr3_aa: CASSPRGRHNTDTQYF
d_call: TRBD1; v_call: TRBV19; clone_size: -; j_call: TRBJ2-6; cdr3_nt: TGTGCCAGTACCGACATGACAGGGGGCGGGGGTGGTGGGGGCGTCCTGACTTTC; cdr3_aa: CASTDMTGGGGGGGVLTF
d_call: TRBD1; v_call: TRBV14; clone_size: many; j_call: TRBJ1-2; cdr3_nt: TGTGCCAGCAGCCAAGATTGGACAGGGGGAAAAAACTATGGCTACACCTTC; cdr3_aa: CASSQDWTGGKNYGYTF
d_call: -; v_call: TRBV7-3; clone_size: many; j_call: TRBJ2-3; cdr3_nt: TGTGCCAGCAGCTTAACGAGACAGAATATGGATACGCAGTATTTT; cdr3_aa: CASSLTRQNMDTQYF
d_call: -; v_call: TRBV5-6; clone_size: many; j_call: TRBJ2-7; cdr3_nt: TGTGCCAGCACCTCGGGGTCCAGGGTAACCTACGAGCAGTACTTC; cdr3_aa: CASTSGSRVTYEQYF
d_call: -; v_call: TRBV28; clone_size: few; j_call: TRBJ1-6; cdr3_nt: TGTGCCAGCAGCCCGACGGTTGGGTCCTATAATTCACCCCTCCACTTT; cdr3_aa: CASSPTVGSYNSPLHF
d_call: -; v_call: TRBV5-1; clone_size: -; j_call: TRBJ2-5; cdr3_nt: TGCGCCAGCAGCATGGGACAGTACTTC; cdr3_aa: CASSMGQYF
d_call: -; v_call: TRBV18; clone_size: few; j_call: TRBJ1-2; cdr3_nt: TGTGCCAGCTCACCAATCCCAGAGGGGGACTATGGCTACACCTTC; cdr3_aa: CASSPIPEGDYGYTF
d_call: -; v_call: TRBV9; clone_size: many; j_call: TRBJ1-5; cdr3_nt: TGTGCCAGCAGCGTAGATGCAGGGTTGAATCAGCCCCAGCATTTT; cdr3_aa: CASSVDAGLNQPQHF
d_call: TRBD2; v_call: TRBV25-1; clone_size: many; j_call: TRBJ2-3; cdr3_nt: TGTGCCAGCAGTGTCCCTAGCGGGGGGGACACAGATACGCAGTATTTT; cdr3_aa: CASSVPSGGDTDTQYF
d_call: -; v_call: TRBV13; clone_size: -; j_call: TRBJ2-5; cdr3_nt: TGTGCCAGCAGCTATGGCGGGAAAGAGACCCAGTACTTC; cdr3_aa: CASSYGGKETQYF
d_call: -; v_call: TRBV5-1; clone_size: many; j_call: TRBJ1-4; cdr3_nt: TGCGCCAGCACATTGCTTCCCGATAATGAAAAACTGTTTTTT; cdr3_aa: CASTLLPDNEKLFF
d_call: -; v_call: TRBV6-1; clone_size: few; j_call: TRBJ1-3; cdr3_nt: TGTGCCAGCTCTATCGGCTTCTCTGGAAACACCATATATTTT; cdr3_aa: CASSIGFSGNTIYF
d_call: -; v_call: TRBV5-1; clone_size: many; j_call: TRBJ2-2; cdr3_nt: TGCGCCAGCAGCCCGGCATTTGTGGGAGTCCCCGGGGAGCTGTTTTTT; cdr3_aa: CASSPAFVGVPGELFF
d_call: TRBD1; v_call: TRBV28; clone_size: -; j_call: TRBJ1-2; cdr3_nt: TGTGCCAGCAGTTTTGAGGGGGCTAGTGGCTACACCTTC; cdr3_aa: CASSFEGASGYTF
d_call: -; v_call: TRBV28; clone_size: -; j_call: TRBJ1-5; cdr3_nt: TGTGCCAGCAGTTTCCCTAGCCAGGTCCTACAGCCCCAGCATTTT; cdr3_aa: CASSFPSQVLQPQHF
d_call: TRBD2; v_call: TRBV20-1; clone_size: -; j_call: TRBJ2-3; cdr3_nt: TGCAGTGCTAGAGATGCTAGCGGATACCACCCTGGCACAGATACGCAGTATTTT; cdr3_aa: CSARDASGYHPGTDTQYF
d_call: -; v_call: TRBV19; clone_size: -; j_call: TRBJ1-3; cdr3_nt: TGTGCCAGTAGTATTCGACGGGGAGGAAACACCATATATTTT; cdr3_aa: CASSIRRGGNTIYF
d_call: TRBD2; v_call: TRBV20-1; clone_size: many; j_call: TRBJ2-3; cdr3_nt: TGCAGTGCTAGAACCCCCTCGGGGCGGGGGGGCCGGACGAGCACAGATACGCAGTATTTT; cdr3_aa: CSARTPSGRGGRTSTDTQYF
d_call: -; v_call: TRBV7-9; clone_size: many; j_call: TRBJ2-3; cdr3_nt: TGTGCCAGCAGCTACGGACATCCGTTAACAGATACGCAGTATTTT; cdr3_aa: CASSYGHPLTDTQYF
d_call: -; v_call: TRBV5-1; clone_size: -; j_call: TRBJ2-3; cdr3_nt: TGCGCCAGCAGCAGGGGCCACGGCACAGACACGCAGTATTTT; cdr3_aa: CASSRGHGTDTQYF
d_call: -; v_call: TRBV6-6; clone_size: many; j_call: TRBJ2-7; cdr3_nt: TGTGCCAGCAGTTACGTGGGACAATACGAGCAGTACTTC; cdr3_aa: CASSYVGQYEQYF
d_call: -; v_call: TRBV11-2; clone_size: many; j_call: TRBJ2-1; cdr3_nt: TGTGCCAGCAGTCCCGGCGGACGGGATGAGCAGTTCTTC; cdr3_aa: CASSPGGRDEQFF
d_call: -; v_call: TRBV2; clone_size: many; j_call: TRBJ2-3; cdr3_nt: TGTGCCAGCAGTCTTGGGACTAGCACAGATACGCAGTATTTT; cdr3_aa: CASSLGTSTDTQYF
d_call: TRBD2; v_call: TRBV4-1; clone_size: many; j_call: TRBJ2-7; cdr3_nt: TGCGCCAGCAGCCAAGAAGGACTAGCGGGAGGGGAGCAGTACTTC; cdr3_aa: CASSQEGLAGGEQYF
d_call: -; v_call: TRBV18; clone_size: many; j_call: TRBJ2-3; cdr3_nt: TGCGCCAGCAGCCCGGGAGATACGCAGTATTTT; cdr3_aa: CASSPGDTQYF
d_call: -; v_call: TRBV2; clone_size: -; j_call: TRBJ1-1; cdr3_nt: TGTGCCAGCAGTGACAGTCACTACACTGAAGCTTTCTTT; cdr3_aa: CASSDSHYTEAFF
d_call: -; v_call: TRBV7-8; clone_size: -; j_call: TRBJ1-1; cdr3_nt: TGTGCCAGCAGCCAGACAAGGAACACTGAAGCTTTCTTT; cdr3_aa: CASSQTRNTEAFF
d_call: TRBD1; v_call: TRBV6-6; clone_size: many; j_call: TRBJ2-1; cdr3_nt: TGTGCCAGCAGTGTAGGACAGGGAACATACAATGAGCAGTTCTTC; cdr3_aa: CASSVGQGTYNEQFF
d_call: -; v_call: TRBV7-2; clone_size: many; j_call: TRBJ2-3; cdr3_nt: TGTGCCAGCAGCTCCCTAACAGATACGCAGTATTTT; cdr3_aa: CASSSLTDTQYF
d_call: -; v_call: TRBV10-3; clone_size: -; j_call: TRBJ1-3; cdr3_nt: TGTGCCATCAGTGTTTCACGAGACACCATATATTTT; cdr3_aa: CAISVSRDTIYF
d_call: TRBD1; v_call: TRBV15; clone_size: few; j_call: TRBJ1-1; cdr3_nt: TGTGCCACCAGCAGTTCGGGACAGGGCGATCGGCCAGCTTTCTTT; cdr3_aa: CATSSSGQGDRPAFF
d_call: TRBD1; v_call: TRBV29-1; clone_size: few; j_call: TRBJ2-3; cdr3_nt: TGCAGCGTGGGACAGGGGATTGGAGGTACGCAGTATTTT; cdr3_aa: CSVGQGIGGTQYF
d_call: -; v_call: TRBV7-2; clone_size: many; j_call: TRBJ2-3; cdr3_nt: TGTGCCAGCAGCTTATCCGGACTAACGGGGAGCACATATACGCAGTATTTT; cdr3_aa: CASSLSGLTGSTYTQYF
d_call: -; v_call: TRBV29-1; clone_size: -; j_call: TRBJ1-2; cdr3_nt: TGCAGCGTTGAAGATGGCGGAGGGGGCTACACCTTC; cdr3_aa: CSVEDGGGGYTF
d_call: TRBD1; v_call: TRBV9; clone_size: -; j_call: TRBJ2-5; cdr3_nt: TGTGCCAGCAGCGTAGGACAGGGGGCTACGGGGGGAGCGACCCAGTACTTC; cdr3_aa: CASSVGQGATGGATQYF
d_call: TRBD2; v_call: TRBV12-3/TRBV12-4; clone_size: -; j_call: TRBJ2-1; cdr3_nt: TGTGCCAGCAGTCCCAGGACTAGCGGGGGCTCCTACAATGAGCAGTTCTTC; cdr3_aa: CASSPRTSGGSYNEQFF
d_call: TRBD1; v_call: TRBV9; clone_size: -; j_call: TRBJ1-4; cdr3_nt: TGTGCCAGCAGCCCTCGACAGGGGTTTAATGAAAAACTGTTTTTT; cdr3_aa: CASSPRQGFNEKLFF
d_call: -; v_call: TRBV9; clone_size: many; j_call: TRBJ2-1; cdr3_nt: TGTGCCAGCAGCGAGACGGTGGGAATAGGAGATGAGCAGTTCTTC; cdr3_aa: CASSETVGIGDEQFF